These T cell receptor beta chains were read from a single sample in a study of CD8 T cells in ankylosing spondylitis. TCRdb analysed the 5' RACE reads with MiXCR anew, one entry per CDR3 protein. The sample includes roughly 150,000 distinct CDR3 sequences, around a third seen only once; the top ten take 4.5% to 6%. Sequences were obtained from synovial fluid, either unsorted or a sorted T cell fraction (not recorded which). These receptors originate from a male donor with ankylosing spondylitis. Each CDR3 is given with its conserved first and last residue. The D gene is left open where the match is weak. Size is stated for part of the rows, as once, few or many counts, or as a class when the clone is expanded.

size: NA; D: NA; J: TRBJ1-3; V: TRBV30; CDR3: CAWSMGPGNTIYF; DNA: TGTGCCTGGAGCATGGGACCTGGAAACACCATATATTTT
size: NA; D: NA; J: TRBJ2-7; V: TRBV6-1; CDR3: CASSDLGRSYEQYF; DNA: TGTGCCAGCAGTGATTTGGGGCGATCCTACGAGCAGTACTTC
size: NA; D: TRBD2; J: TRBJ2-1; V: TRBV10-3; CDR3: CAISDPWGTSDEQFF; DNA: TGTGCCATCAGTGACCCGTGGGGGACTAGCGATGAGCAGTTCTTC
size: few; D: TRBD2; J: TRBJ2-3; V: TRBV4-1; CDR3: CASSQEFRLAADTQYF; DNA: TGCGCCAGCAGCCAAGAGTTCCGACTAGCGGCAGATACGCAGTATTTT
size: NA; D: NA; J: TRBJ2-3; V: TRBV7-2; CDR3: CASSLARSDTQYF; DNA: TGTGCCAGCAGCTTAGCTAGATCAGATACGCAGTATTTT
size: many; D: NA; J: TRBJ2-7; V: TRBV11-2; CDR3: CASSPGLSHFPSF; DNA: TGTGCCAGCAGCCCGGGTCTCTCGCATTTTCCAAGCTTC
size: few; D: TRBD1; J: TRBJ1-3; V: TRBV20-1; CDR3: CSGMGQGGWTIYF; DNA: TGCAGTGGCATGGGACAGGGAGGGTGGACCATATATTTT
size: many; D: TRBD1; J: TRBJ1-2; V: TRBV5-1; CDR3: CASSFGQDGFQWGGYTF; DNA: TGCGCCAGCAGCTTCGGACAGGATGGCTTCCAATGGGGTGGCTACACCTTC
size: few; D: NA; J: TRBJ2-7; V: TRBV7-8; CDR3: CASSFGPSYEQYF; DNA: TGTGCCAGCAGCTTTGGCCCTTCCTACGAGCAGTACTTC
size: few; D: NA; J: TRBJ2-1; V: TRBV20-1; CDR3: CSARGGRARNEQFF; DNA: TGCAGTGCTAGAGGGGGGCGGGCTCGCAATGAGCAGTTCTTC
size: NA; D: NA; J: TRBJ2-5; V: TRBV7-2; CDR3: CASTPGQETQYF; DNA: TGTGCCAGCACCCCTGGCCAAGAGACCCAGTACTTC
size: many; D: NA; J: TRBJ2-1; V: TRBV2; CDR3: CASSLGAPSYNEQFF; DNA: TGTGCCAGCAGTCTGGGGGCACCCTCCTACAATGAGCAGTTCTTC
size: NA; D: NA; J: TRBJ2-1; V: TRBV5-1; CDR3: CASSLGGIYNEQFF; DNA: TGCGCCAGCAGCTTGGGGGGCATTTACAATGAGCAGTTCTTC
size: few; D: TRBD1; J: TRBJ2-7; V: TRBV20-1; CDR3: CSAIVGQGVGSYEQYF; DNA: TGCAGTGCTATAGTGGGACAGGGCGTTGGATCCTACGAGCAGTACTTC
size: NA; D: NA; J: TRBJ1-5; V: TRBV6-2/TRBV6-3; CDR3: CASSPTPRQPQHF; DNA: TGTGCCAGCAGCCCGACTCCTCGTCAGCCCCAGCATTTT
size: few; D: TRBD2; J: TRBJ2-7; V: TRBV4-1; CDR3: CASSQETGASREEYF; DNA: TGCGCCAGCAGCCAAGAGACGGGGGCTTCGCGGGAGGAGTACTTC
size: few; D: NA; J: TRBJ2-3; V: TRBV20-1; CDR3: CSAMILFEGLGDTQYF; DNA: TGCAGTGCTATGATATTATTTGAGGGGTTAGGAGATACGCAGTATTTT
size: NA; D: NA; J: TRBJ2-7; V: TRBV28; CDR3: CASSSGAFSYEQYF; DNA: TGTGCCAGCAGTTCGGGAGCCTTCTCATACGAGCAGTACTTC
size: many; D: NA; J: TRBJ2-3; V: TRBV4-1; CDR3: CASSQSSLASIDTQYF; DNA: TGCGCCAGCAGCCAAAGTAGCCTCGCCTCTATAGATACGCAGTATTTT
size: NA; D: NA; J: TRBJ1-3; V: TRBV7-8; CDR3: CASSPTNHGNTIYF; DNA: TGTGCCAGCAGCCCCACTAACCACGGAAACACCATATATTTT
size: NA; D: NA; J: TRBJ2-3; V: TRBV4-2; CDR3: CASSQGGRAFTDTQYF; DNA: TGTGCCAGCAGCCAAGGAGGCCGGGCCTTCACAGATACGCAGTATTTT
size: NA; D: TRBD2; J: TRBJ2-1; V: TRBV9; CDR3: CASSVGASGRTEQFF; DNA: TGTGCCAGCAGCGTAGGGGCTAGCGGGAGGACTGAGCAGTTCTTC
size: few; D: TRBD2; J: TRBJ2-5; V: TRBV2; CDR3: CASLASGQETQYF; DNA: TGTGCCAGCCTAGCTAGCGGCCAAGAGACCCAGTACTTC
size: many; D: TRBD2; J: TRBJ2-1; V: TRBV14; CDR3: CASGIAGGYNEQFF; DNA: TGTGCCAGCGGAATAGCGGGGGGATACAATGAGCAGTTCTTC
size: few; D: NA; J: TRBJ2-5; V: TRBV7-9; CDR3: CASSLGASATQETQYF; DNA: TGTGCCAGCAGCTTAGGGGCTAGCGCCACCCAAGAGACCCAGTACTTC
size: few; D: NA; J: TRBJ2-3; V: TRBV10-3; CDR3: CAISESNNLGGMTDTQYF; DNA: TGTGCCATCAGTGAGTCGAATAATCTGGGCGGGATGACAGATACGCAGTATTTT
size: NA; D: TRBD2; J: TRBJ2-4; V: TRBV20-1; CDR3: CSARPLSGGSKNIQYF; DNA: TGCAGTGCTAGACCCCTATCGGGAGGGTCCAAAAACATTCAGTACTTC
size: few; D: NA; J: TRBJ2-4; V: TRBV30; CDR3: CAWRRKAAAKNIQYF; DNA: TGTGCCTGGAGGAGGAAGGCGGCTGCCAAAAACATTCAGTACTTC
size: NA; D: NA; J: TRBJ2-5; V: TRBV6-5; CDR3: CASSIDWTQETQYF; DNA: TGTGCCAGCAGTATCGACTGGACCCAAGAGACCCAGTACTTC
size: few; D: TRBD1; J: TRBJ1-1; V: TRBV10-3; CDR3: CAISDLLDRVRAFF; DNA: TGTGCCATCAGTGACCTGCTTGACAGGGTGCGAGCTTTCTTT